One sample yielded the 19 T cell receptor beta chains listed below, sequenced in a study of blood T cell repertoires in COVID-19. TCRdb keeps only in-frame clones here, not all; method: immunoSEQ multiplex PCR. Here the sample spans around 150,000 clones, 85% being singletons. The sample was peripheral blood. These receptors all stem from a human donor with acute or convalescent COVID-19. The donor label of this sample is uncertain.

This clone occurred once. The chain links TRBV20-1 to TRBJ1-6, with 9 bases matching TRBD1. CDR3 length: 14 amino acids. Germline V CDR1 and CDR2: DFQATT, SNEGSKA (reference sequence). After removal of 3 bases from V and 8 bases from J, the junction contained 5 bases not matched to a gene. CDR3 sequence: CSASGGQGDSPLHF. Written as DNA, the CDR3 is TGCAGTGCTAGTGGGGGACAGGGTGATTCACCCCTCCACTTT.

This clone has only a few counts. J is TRBJ2-5 and V is TRBV18, with 8 bases that match TRBD1. Germline V lookup: CDR1 KGHSH, CDR2 LQKENI. With 3 bases clipped from V and 1 base from J, the junction kept 10 bases outside the gene matches. CDR3 length equals 17 residues. CDR3 amino acids: CASSPRPGQGSQETQYF. Written as DNA, the CDR3 is TGTGCCAGCTCACCCCGACCCGGACAGGGCAGCCAAGAGACCCAGTACTTC.

In this sample, this clone turned up a few times. The V call is TRBV7-3, the J call TRBJ2-2, with 7 bases that match TRBD2. Germline CDR1 reads SGHTA; CDR2 reads FQGTGA. This CDR3 has 16 amino acids. The V and J ends lost 6 bases and 5 bases, in that order; junction bases with no gene match: 12. The DNA for the CDR3 is TGTGCCAGCAGGATTAGTCCGGGGGGTCTTACCGGGGAGCTGTTTTTT. It codes for CASRISPGGLTGELFF. Combining the CDR3 with reference TRBV7-3 and TRBJ2-2 gives the whole variable domain GAGVSQTPSNKVTEKGKYVELRCDPISGHTALYWYRQSLGQGPEFLIYFQGTGAADDSGLPNDRFFAVRPEGSVSTLKIQRTERGDSAVYLCASRISPGGLTGELFFGEGSRLTVL.

The rearrangement uses TRBV5-4 and TRBJ1-6, with 7 bases lining up with TRBD1. Looked up from germline, CDR1 is SGHNT and CDR2 is YYREEE (reference sequence). This CDR3 region has 15 residues. The junction had 6 bases not matched to a gene; V was cut back by 4 bases and J by 5 bases. Written as DNA, the CDR3 is TGTGCCAGCAGCAGGAGGCAGGGGGATAATTCACCCCTCCACTTT. Its translation is CASSRRQGDNSPLHF.

The chain combines TRBV5-5 with TRBJ1-3; no reliable D call. Germline assignment: CDR1 SGHKS and CDR2 YYEKEE (reference sequence). V was clipped by 0 bases and J by 0 bases, with 13 bases between them. CDR3 length: 17 amino acids. CDR3 sequence (DNA): TGTGCCAGCAGCTTGGAAGCAGGAGGGATCTCTGGAAACACCATATATTTT. Amino acid sequence: CASSLEAGGISGNTIYF.

This clone has only a few counts. The chain joins TRBV18 to TRBJ1-2, with 7 nucleotides matching TRBD1. After removal of 4 bases from V and 3 bases from J, the junction contained 8 bases not matched to a gene. The CDR3 spans 15 residues. Germline CDR1 and CDR2: KGHSH and LQKENI. In DNA, the CDR3 is TGTGCCAGCTCACTCCAAAATACAGGGGACTATGGCTACACCTTC. Translation gives CASSLQNTGDYGYTF.

This chain links TRBV9 with TRBJ1-4, with 7 positions matching TRBD1. The CDR3 runs to 15 residues. Germline CDR1 reads SGDLS; CDR2 reads YYNGEE. The V and J ends lost 3 bases and 7 bases, in that order; junction bases with no gene match: 9. The CDR3: CASSAPRGKGEKLFF. The DNA for the CDR3 is TGTGCCAGCAGCGCTCCCAGGGGGAAAGGTGAAAAACTGTTTTTT.

The V gene is TRBV4-1, the J gene TRBJ1-3; TRBD1 agrees at 8 bases. Losses at the gene ends were 2 bases for V and 0 bases for J; bases not matched to a gene: 3. Germline loops: CDR1 MGHRA, CDR2 YSYEKL. The CDR3 has 16 amino acids. CDR3 DNA: TGCGCCAGCAGCCAAACAGGGGGAAGCTCTGGAAACACCATATATTTT. Residues: CASSQTGGSSGNTIYF.

The chain carries TRBV24-1 and TRBJ1-6; 9 positions match TRBD1. CDR1 KGHDR and CDR2 SFDVKD come from the germline V gene. The V gene end was trimmed by 4 bases and the J gene end by 5 bases; junction bases not matched to a gene: 2. The CDR3 spans 15 residues. CDR3 region: CATSDNRGHNSPLHF. CDR3 nucleotides: TGTGCCACCAGTGACAACAGGGGGCATAATTCACCCCTCCACTTT.

The gene calls are TRBV29-1 and TRBJ1-2; D is perhaps TRBD1 (6 bases). The CDR3 length is 14 residues. Germline CDR1 SQVTM, CDR2 ANQGSEA. V was pared by 2 bases and J by 1 base, with 11 bases between. CDR3 sequence reads: CSVELRQVNYGYTF. CDR3 coding DNA: TGCAGCGTTGAATTACGACAGGTTAACTATGGCTACACCTTC.

CDR3 in amino acids: CASSIADRIYGYTF. CDR3 in DNA: TGTGCCAGTAGTATCGCTGACAGAATCTATGGCTACACCTTC. This chain joins TRBV19 and TRBJ1-2; D is possibly TRBD1 (5 bases). The CDR3 is made up of 14 amino acids. Germline values: CDR1 LNHDA, CDR2 SQIVND (reference sequence). With 3 bases removed from V and 4 bases from J, the gap between germline ends came to 12 bases.

The gene calls are TRBV3-1 (or the pseudogene TRBV3-2) and TRBJ2-3, with 10 bases identical to TRBD2. CDR1 LGHDT and CDR2 YNNKEL come from the germline V gene (reference sequence). Trimming took 1 base from V and 7 from J; bases not matched to a gene: 8. The CDR3 contains 16 residues. Written as DNA, the CDR3 is TGTGCCAGCAGCCAAGTTTTGGGACTAGCGAAAAATACGCAGTATTTT. Its translation: CASSQVLGLAKNTQYF.

This clone appeared once. This rearrangement joins TRBV6-5 to TRBJ1-6; no clear D. CDR3 length equals 13 residues. V was shortened by 4 bases and J by 13 bases, with 14 bases between the two germline ends. Germline V gene data show CDR1 as MNHEY and CDR2 as SVGAGI. This CDR3 is CASSSTDARPLHF. In DNA, the CDR3 is TGTGCCAGCAGTTCGACTGATGCTAGGCCCCTCCACTTT.

The CDR3 DNA reads TGTGCCTGGAGTTGGGTCTCCCGGGGGGCCCTCCACTTT. Residues: CAWSWVSRGALHF. The chain joins TRBV30 to TRBJ1-6, with D perhaps TRBD1 (5 bases). Deletions cut 2 bases from V and 14 bases from J, with 16 bases between. Germline V CDR1 and CDR2: GTSNPN, SVGIG (reference sequence). This CDR3 is 13 amino acids long.

J is TRBJ1-5 and V is TRBV2; TRBD1 might be the D (5 bases). The length of the CDR3 is 15 residues. CDR1 and CDR2 (germline): SNHLY, FYNNEI. V gave up 3 bases and J gave up 2 bases, with 11 bases separating them. CDR3 residues: CASSDRVGGNQPQHF. In DNA form, the CDR3 reads TGTGCCAGCAGTGACAGGGTTGGAGGCAATCAGCCCCAGCATTTT.

The rearrangement joins TRBV28 to TRBJ2-1; 8 positions match TRBD1. Germline V gene data show CDR1 as MDHEN and CDR2 as SYDVKM. J gave up 0 bases and V 7 bases, and 5 bases lay outside the gene matches. The CDR3 is made up of 15 amino acids. CDR3 sequence (DNA): TGTGCCAGCACCCTTGGGACAGGCTCCTACAATGAGCAGTTCTTC. Amino acids: CASTLGTGSYNEQFF.

The V and J genes are TRBV30 and TRBJ2-3; a possible D gene is TRBD2 (6 bases). The CDR3 covers 16 residues. V lost 3 bases and J lost 2, with 18 bases in between. Germline V gene lookup returns CDR1 GTSNPN and CDR2 SVGIG (reference sequence). CDR3 DNA sequence: TGTGCCTGGAGCGCGGGATGGGACTCACCCACAGATACGCAGTATTTT. Encoded protein: CAWSAGWDSPTDTQYF. Full variable domain (rest looked up from reference TRBV30 and TRBJ2-3): SQTIHQWPATLVQPVGSPLSLECTVEGTSNPNLYWYRQAAGRGLQLLFYSVGIGQISSEVPQNLSASRPQDRQFILSSKKLLLSDSGFYLCAWSAGWDSPTDTQYFGPGTRLTVL.

This sequence joins TRBV7-9 and TRBJ2-5; TRBD1 agrees at 9 bases. The CDR3 extends over 15 amino acids. Germline CDR1 SEHNR, CDR2 FQNEAQ (reference sequence). Losses at the gene ends were 7 bases for V and 5 bases for J; bases not matched to a gene: 11. The DNA of the CDR3 is TGTGCCAGCACCCTCGGGACAGGGACGTGGGAGACCCAGTACTTC. It encodes CASTLGTGTWETQYF.

V and J are TRBV7-9 and TRBJ1-5; TRBD1 matches 8 bases. Losses at the gene ends were 5 bases for V and 0 bases for J; bases not matched to a gene: 3. The CDR3 has 15 residues. From germline, CDR1 is SEHNR and CDR2 FQNEAQ (reference sequence). CDR3 nucleotide sequence: TGTGCCAGCAGCCTGACAGGGGTTAGCAATCAGCCCCAGCATTTT. It codes for CASSLTGVSNQPQHF.